This T cell receptor beta chain was retrieved from a study of identical twins. A single record per CDR3 protein comes from TCRdb applying MiXCR to the 5' RACE reads. The table records some 300,000 distinct CDR3 sequences, around 12% of them present only once. This sample also appeared in a second study, on yellow fever vaccine responses in identical twins. This second report adds: The authors reported partly convergent, partly personalized vaccine responses in identical twins.

Material: CD8+ T cells sorted from blood. The TCR sequence derives from a woman aged 18 to 35 in good health.

CDR3 sequence reads: CSASLEDRGTYEQYF. The DNA for the CDR3 is TGCAGTGCTAGCCTCGAGGACAGGGGGACCTACGAGCAGTACTTC. The chain employs TRBV20-1 and TRBJ2-7, with 10 positions matching TRBD1. V was clipped by 3 bases and J by 2 bases; unmatched bases: 7. CDR1 is DFQATT and CDR2 is SNEGSKA in the germline V gene (reference sequence). The CDR3 extends over 15 amino acids.